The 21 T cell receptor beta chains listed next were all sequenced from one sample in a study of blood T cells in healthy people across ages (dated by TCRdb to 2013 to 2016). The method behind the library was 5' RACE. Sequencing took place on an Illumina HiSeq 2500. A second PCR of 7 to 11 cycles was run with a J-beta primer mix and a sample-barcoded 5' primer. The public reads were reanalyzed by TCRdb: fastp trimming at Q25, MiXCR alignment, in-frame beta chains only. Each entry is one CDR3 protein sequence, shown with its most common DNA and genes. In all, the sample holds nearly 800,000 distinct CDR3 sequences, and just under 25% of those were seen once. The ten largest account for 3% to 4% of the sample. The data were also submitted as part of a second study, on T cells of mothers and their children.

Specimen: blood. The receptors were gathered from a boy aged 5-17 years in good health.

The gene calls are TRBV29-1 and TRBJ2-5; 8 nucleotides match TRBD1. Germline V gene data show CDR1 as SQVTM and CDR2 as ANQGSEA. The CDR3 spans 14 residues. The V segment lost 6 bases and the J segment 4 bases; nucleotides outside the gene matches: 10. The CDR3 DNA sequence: TGCAGCGTCCACGTCAGGACAGGGCGAGAGACCCAGTACTTC. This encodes CSVHVRTGRETQYF. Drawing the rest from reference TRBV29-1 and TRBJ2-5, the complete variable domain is SAVISQKPSRDICQRGTSLTIQCQVDSQVTMMFWYRQQPGQSLTLIATANQGSEATYESGFVIDKFPISRPNLTFSTLTVSNMSPEDSSIYLCSVHVRTGRETQYFGPGTRLLVL.

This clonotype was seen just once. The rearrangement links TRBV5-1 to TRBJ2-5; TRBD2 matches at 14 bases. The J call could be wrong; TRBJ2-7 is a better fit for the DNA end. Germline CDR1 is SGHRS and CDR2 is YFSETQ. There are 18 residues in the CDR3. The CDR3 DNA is TGCGCCAGCAGCTTGGCCGGACTAGCGGGGGGATCCTCCTACGAGCAGTACTTC. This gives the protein CASSLAGLAGGSSYEQYF.

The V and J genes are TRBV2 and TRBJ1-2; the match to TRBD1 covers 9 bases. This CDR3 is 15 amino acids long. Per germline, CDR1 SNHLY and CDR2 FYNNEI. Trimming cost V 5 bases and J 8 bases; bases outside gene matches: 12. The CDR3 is CASSPGQGLLLGYTF. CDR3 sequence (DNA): TGTGCCAGCAGTCCCGGACAGGGGCTACTTTTGGGCTACACCTTC.

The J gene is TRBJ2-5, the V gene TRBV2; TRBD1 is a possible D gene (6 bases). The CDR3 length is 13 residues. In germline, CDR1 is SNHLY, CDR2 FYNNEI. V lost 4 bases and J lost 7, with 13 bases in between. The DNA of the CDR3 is TGTGCCAGCAGTGGGGGGCCCTGGGGGACCCAGTACTTC. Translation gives CASSGGPWGTQYF.

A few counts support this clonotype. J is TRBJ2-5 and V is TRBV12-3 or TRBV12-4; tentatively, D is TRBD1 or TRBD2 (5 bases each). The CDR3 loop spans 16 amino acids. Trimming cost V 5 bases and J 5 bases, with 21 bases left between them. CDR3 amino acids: CASSPRDGATGETQYF. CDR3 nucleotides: TGTGCCAGCAGTCCCCGGGACGGGGCGACGGGGGAGACCCAGTACTTC.

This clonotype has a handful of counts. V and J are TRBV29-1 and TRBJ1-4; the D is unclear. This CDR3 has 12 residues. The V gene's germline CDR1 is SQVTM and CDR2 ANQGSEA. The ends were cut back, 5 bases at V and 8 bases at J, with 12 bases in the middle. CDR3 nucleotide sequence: TGCAGCGTTCGTGACCTGCGGGAAAAACTGTTTTTT. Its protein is CSVRDLREKLFF.

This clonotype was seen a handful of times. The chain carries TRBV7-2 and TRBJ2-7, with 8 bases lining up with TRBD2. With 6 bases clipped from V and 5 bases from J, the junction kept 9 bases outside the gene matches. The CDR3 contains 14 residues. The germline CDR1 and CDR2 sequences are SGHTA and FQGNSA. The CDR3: CASRSAGGGNEQYF. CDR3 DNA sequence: TGTGCCAGCAGATCCGCCGGGGGGGGCAACGAGCAGTACTTC.

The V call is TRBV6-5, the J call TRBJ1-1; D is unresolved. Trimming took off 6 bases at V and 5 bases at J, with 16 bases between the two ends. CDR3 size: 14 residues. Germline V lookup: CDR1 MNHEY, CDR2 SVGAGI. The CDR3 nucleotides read TGTGCCAGCAGCCACCGTCGAGAGGCGACTGAAGCTTTCTTT. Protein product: CASSHRREATEAFF.

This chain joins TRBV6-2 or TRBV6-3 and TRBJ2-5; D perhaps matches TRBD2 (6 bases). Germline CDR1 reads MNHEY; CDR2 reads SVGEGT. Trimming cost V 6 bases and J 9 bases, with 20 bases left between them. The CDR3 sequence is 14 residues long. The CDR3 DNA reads TGTGCCAGCAGCGACGGGGGAATACTGGCTGCCCAGTACTTC. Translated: CASSDGGILAAQYF.

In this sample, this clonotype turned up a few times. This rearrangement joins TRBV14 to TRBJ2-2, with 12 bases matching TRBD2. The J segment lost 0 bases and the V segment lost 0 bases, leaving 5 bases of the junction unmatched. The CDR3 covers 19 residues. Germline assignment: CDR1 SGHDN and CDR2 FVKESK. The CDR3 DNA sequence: TGTGCCAGCAGCCAAGAGGCTAGCGGGAGGGTGACGAACACCGGGGAGCTGTTTTTT. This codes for CASSQEASGRVTNTGELFF.

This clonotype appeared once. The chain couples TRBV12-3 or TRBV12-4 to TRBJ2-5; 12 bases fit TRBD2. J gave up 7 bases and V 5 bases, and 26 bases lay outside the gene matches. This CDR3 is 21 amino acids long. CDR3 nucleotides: TGTGCCAGCAGTCCCGGACAGGGAATCTCCCTACCTAGCGGGAGGGCCGGGACCCAGTACTTC. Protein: CASSPGQGISLPSGRAGTQYF.

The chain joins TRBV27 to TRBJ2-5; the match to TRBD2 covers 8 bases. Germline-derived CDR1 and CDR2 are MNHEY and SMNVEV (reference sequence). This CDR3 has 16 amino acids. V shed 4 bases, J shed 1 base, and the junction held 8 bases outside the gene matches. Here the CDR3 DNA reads TGTGCCAGCAGTTCTGTAGCGGGGAACCCCCAAGAGACCCAGTACTTC. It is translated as CASSSVAGNPQETQYF.

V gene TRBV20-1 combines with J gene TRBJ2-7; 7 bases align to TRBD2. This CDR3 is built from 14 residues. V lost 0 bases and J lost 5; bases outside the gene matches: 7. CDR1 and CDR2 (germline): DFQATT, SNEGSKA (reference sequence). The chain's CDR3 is CSARDNRGGHEQYF. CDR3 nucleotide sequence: TGCAGTGCTAGAGATAATCGGGGAGGGCACGAGCAGTACTTC.

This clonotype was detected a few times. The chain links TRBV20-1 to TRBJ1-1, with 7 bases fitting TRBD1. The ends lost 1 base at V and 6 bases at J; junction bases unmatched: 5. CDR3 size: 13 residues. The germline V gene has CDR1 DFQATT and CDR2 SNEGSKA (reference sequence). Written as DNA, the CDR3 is TGCAGTGCTAGAGTGACAGGGTTTTCTGAAGCTTTCTTT. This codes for CSARVTGFSEAFF.

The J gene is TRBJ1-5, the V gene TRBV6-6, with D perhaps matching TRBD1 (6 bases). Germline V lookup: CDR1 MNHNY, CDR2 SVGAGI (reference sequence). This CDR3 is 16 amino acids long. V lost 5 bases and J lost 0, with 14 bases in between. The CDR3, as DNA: TGTGCCAGCAGTCGGACAGCGCGATATAGCAATCAGCCCCAGCATTTT. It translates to CASSRTARYSNQPQHF.

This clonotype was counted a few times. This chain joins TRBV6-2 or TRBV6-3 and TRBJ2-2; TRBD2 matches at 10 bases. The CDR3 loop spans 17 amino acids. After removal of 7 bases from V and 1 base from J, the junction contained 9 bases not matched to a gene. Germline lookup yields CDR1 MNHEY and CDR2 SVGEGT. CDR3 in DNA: TGTGCCAGCACCAGAAATCTAGCGGGAGTGAACACCGGGGAGCTGTTTTTT. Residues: CASTRNLAGVNTGELFF.

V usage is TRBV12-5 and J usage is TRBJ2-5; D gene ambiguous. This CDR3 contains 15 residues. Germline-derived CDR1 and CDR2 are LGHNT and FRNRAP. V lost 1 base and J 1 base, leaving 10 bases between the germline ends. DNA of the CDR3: TGTGCTAGTGGTTTGGACCAGGACGGCCAAGAGACCCAGTACTTC. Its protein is CASGLDQDGQETQYF.

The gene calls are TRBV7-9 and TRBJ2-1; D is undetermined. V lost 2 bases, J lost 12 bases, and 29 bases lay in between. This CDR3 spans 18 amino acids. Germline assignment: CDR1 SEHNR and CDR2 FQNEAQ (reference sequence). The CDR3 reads CASSLLDPRLPPPDGQFF. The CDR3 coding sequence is TGTGCCAGCAGCTTATTGGACCCGAGGCTACCACCTCCAGATGGGCAGTTCTTC.

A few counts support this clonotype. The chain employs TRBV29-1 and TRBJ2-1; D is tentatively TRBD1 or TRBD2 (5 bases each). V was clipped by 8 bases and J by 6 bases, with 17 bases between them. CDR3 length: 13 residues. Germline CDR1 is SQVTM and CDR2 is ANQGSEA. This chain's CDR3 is CSLLPAGTNEQFF. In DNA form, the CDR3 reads TGCAGCCTCCTCCCTGCTGGGACCAATGAGCAGTTCTTC.

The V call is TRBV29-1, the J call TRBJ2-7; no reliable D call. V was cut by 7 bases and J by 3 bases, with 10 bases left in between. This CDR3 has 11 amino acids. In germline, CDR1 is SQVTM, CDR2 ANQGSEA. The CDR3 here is CSAVLHYEQYF. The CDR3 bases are TGCAGCGCCGTCCTTCACTACGAGCAGTACTTC.

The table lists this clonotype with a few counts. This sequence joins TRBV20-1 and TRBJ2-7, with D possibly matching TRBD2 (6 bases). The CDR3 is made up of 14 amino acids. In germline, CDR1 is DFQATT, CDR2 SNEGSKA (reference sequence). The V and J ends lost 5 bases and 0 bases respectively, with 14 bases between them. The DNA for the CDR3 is TGCAGTGCTGAAGCGCGGGAAGGCTCCTACGAGCAGTACTTC. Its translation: CSAEAREGSYEQYF.